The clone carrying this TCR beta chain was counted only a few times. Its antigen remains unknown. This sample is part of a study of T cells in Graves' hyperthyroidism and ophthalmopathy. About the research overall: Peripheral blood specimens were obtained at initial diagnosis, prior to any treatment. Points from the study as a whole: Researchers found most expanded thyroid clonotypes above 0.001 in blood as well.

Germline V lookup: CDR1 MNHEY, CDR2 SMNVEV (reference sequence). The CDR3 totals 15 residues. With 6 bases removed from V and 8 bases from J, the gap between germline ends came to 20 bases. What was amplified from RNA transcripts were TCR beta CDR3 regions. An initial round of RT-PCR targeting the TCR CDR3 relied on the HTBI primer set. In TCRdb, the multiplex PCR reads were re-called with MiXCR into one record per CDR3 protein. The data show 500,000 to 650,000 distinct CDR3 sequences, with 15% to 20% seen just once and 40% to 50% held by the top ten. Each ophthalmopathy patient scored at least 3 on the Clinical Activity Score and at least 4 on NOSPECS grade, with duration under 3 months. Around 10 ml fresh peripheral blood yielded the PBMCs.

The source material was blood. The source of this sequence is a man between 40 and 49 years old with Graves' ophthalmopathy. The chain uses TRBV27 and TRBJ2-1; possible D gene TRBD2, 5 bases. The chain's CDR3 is CASSPTSGINYEQFF. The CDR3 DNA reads TGTGCCAGCAGCCCTACTAGTGGGATTAACTATGAGCAGTTCTTC.